The rows below give T cell receptor beta chains drawn from one sample of a study of cytotoxic CD8 clonotypes in ibrutinib-treated CLL. Repertoires were generated with immunoSEQ multiplex PCR, while TCRdb's copy carries only in-frame clones and drops some. This sample yields fewer than 400,000 clones, of which 67% are seen a single time; about 6.7% belongs to the top ten. Source: PBMCs, taken after 36 months of ibrutinib treatment. Source of these receptors: a human donor with chronic lymphocytic leukemia. Both conserved end residues are part of each CDR3. The D gene is left open where the match is weak. Rows give clone size only sometimes, using once, few, many, or a class for an expanded clone.

J: TRBJ1-2; size: -; V: TRBV4-1; D: TRBD1; CDR3: CASSQGQGFSYGYTF; DNA: TGCGCCAGCAGCCAAGGACAGGGGTTTTCCTATGGCTACACCTTC
J: TRBJ2-1; size: few; V: TRBV6-5; D: -; CDR3: CASSTRLGNEQFF; DNA: TGTGCCAGCAGTACCCGACTAGGGAATGAGCAGTTCTTC
J: TRBJ1-2; size: -; V: TRBV19; D: -; CDR3: CASSINYGYTF; DNA: TGTGCCAGTAGTATTAACTATGGCTACACCTTC
J: TRBJ2-2; size: -; V: TRBV10-3; D: -; CDR3: CAITGNTGELFF; DNA: TGTGCCATCACTGGGAACACCGGGGAGCTGTTTTTT
J: TRBJ2-7; size: few; V: TRBV2; D: -; CDR3: CASSWAESSSYEQYF; DNA: TGTGCCAGCAGTTGGGCAGAGTCAAGCTCCTACGAGCAGTACTTC
J: TRBJ2-7; size: -; V: TRBV7-2; D: -; CDR3: CASSFGPGEQYF; DNA: TGTGCCAGCAGCTTCGGCCCGGGGGAGCAGTACTTC
J: TRBJ2-7; size: -; V: TRBV10-3; D: TRBD1; CDR3: CATNRQGRGDEQYF; DNA: TGTGCCACCAACCGACAGGGCCGAGGCGACGAGCAGTACTTC
J: TRBJ1-1; size: -; V: TRBV5-1; D: TRBD1; CDR3: CASSLTGGQRNTEAFF; DNA: TGCGCCAGCAGCTTGACAGGGGGCCAGAGGAACACTGAAGCTTTCTTT
J: TRBJ2-7; size: -; V: TRBV27; D: -; CDR3: CASSTTGGFIYEQYF; DNA: TGTGCCAGCAGTACCACGGGGGGCTTCATCTACGAGCAGTACTTC
J: TRBJ2-7; size: few; V: TRBV6-5; D: -; CDR3: CASSYGTALTYEQYF; DNA: TGTGCCAGCAGTTACGGGACTGCTTTAACCTACGAGCAGTACTTC
J: TRBJ1-5; size: few; V: TRBV18; D: -; CDR3: CASSPDRNSNQPQHF; DNA: TGTGCCAGCTCACCCGACAGGAATAGCAATCAGCCCCAGCATTTT
J: TRBJ2-2; size: -; V: TRBV9; D: TRBD1; CDR3: CASSRRTGATGELFF; DNA: TGTGCCAGCAGCCGCAGGACAGGGGCCACCGGGGAGCTGTTTTTT
J: TRBJ1-3; size: -; V: TRBV27; D: -; CDR3: CASSLRPGTSGNTIYF; DNA: TGTGCCAGCAGTTTAAGGCCAGGAACCTCTGGAAACACCATATATTTT
J: TRBJ2-7; size: -; V: TRBV28; D: -; CDR3: CASSLVGIRQGEQYF; DNA: TGTGCCAGCAGCTTAGTAGGCATACGGCAGGGCGAGCAGTACTTC
J: TRBJ1-1; size: -; V: TRBV7-2; D: TRBD1; CDR3: CASSQGDRANTEAFF; DNA: TGTGCCAGCAGCCAGGGGGACAGAGCGAACACTGAAGCTTTCTTT
J: TRBJ1-4; size: -; V: TRBV5-1; D: -; CDR3: CASSLGFLATNEKLFF; DNA: TGCGCCAGCAGCTTGGGGTTCCTAGCAACTAATGAAAAACTGTTTTTT
J: TRBJ1-5; size: -; V: TRBV28; D: TRBD1; CDR3: CASSFRQGTNQPQHF; DNA: TGTGCCAGCAGTTTCAGACAGGGGACCAATCAGCCCCAGCATTTT
J: TRBJ2-7; size: -; V: TRBV2; D: -; CDR3: CASTSIEQYF; DNA: TGTGCCAGCACCTCGATTGAGCAGTACTTC
J: TRBJ2-1; size: -; V: TRBV5-4; D: TRBD1; CDR3: CASSQGGQGAPIYYNEQFF; DNA: TGTGCCAGCAGCCAGGGGGGACAGGGGGCTCCAATCTATTACAATGAGCAGTTCTTC
J: TRBJ2-1; size: -; V: TRBV7-8; D: -; CDR3: CASSFHAMTYNEQFF; DNA: TGTGCCAGCAGCTTTCATGCGATGACCTACAATGAGCAGTTCTTC
J: TRBJ1-4; size: -; V: TRBV6-5; D: -; CDR3: CASRDSLNEKLFF; DNA: TGTGCCAGCAGAGACAGCCTGAATGAAAAACTGTTTTTT
J: TRBJ2-3; size: -; V: TRBV4-1; D: -; CDR3: CASSRIGQLIPDTQYF; DNA: TGCGCCAGCAGCCGGATCGGACAGTTGATCCCAGATACGCAGTATTTT
J: TRBJ2-7; size: -; V: TRBV9; D: -; CDR3: CASSVGPPSVEQYF; DNA: TGTGCCAGCAGCGTAGGTCCCCCTTCTGTCGAGCAGTACTTC
J: TRBJ1-6; size: -; V: TRBV5-1; D: -; CDR3: CASSLRTEISYNSPLHF; DNA: TGCGCCAGCAGCCTGCGGACCGAGATCTCCTATAATTCACCCCTCCACTTT
J: TRBJ2-7; size: -; V: TRBV7-8; D: -; CDR3: CASSPRQWDEQYF; DNA: TGTGCCAGCAGCCCCCGACAATGGGACGAGCAGTACTTC
J: TRBJ2-7; size: -; V: TRBV27; D: -; CDR3: CASSSYRAPSYEQYF; DNA: TGTGCCAGCAGTTCCTACAGGGCTCCCTCCTACGAGCAGTACTTC
J: TRBJ2-7; size: -; V: TRBV11-3; D: TRBD2; CDR3: CASSSAGDSYEQYF; DNA: TGTGCCAGCAGCTCCGCGGGAGACTCCTACGAGCAGTACTTC
J: TRBJ2-3; size: -; V: TRBV18; D: TRBD2; CDR3: CASSPGRGTDTQYF; DNA: TGTGCCAGCTCACCGGGGAGGGGCACAGATACGCAGTATTTT
J: TRBJ2-1; size: few; V: TRBV7-3; D: TRBD2; CDR3: CASSPWRGESNEQFF; DNA: TGTGCCAGCAGCCCTTGGCGGGGGGAGAGTAATGAGCAGTTCTTC
J: TRBJ1-4; size: once; V: TRBV18; D: TRBD1; CDR3: CASSRGQDEKLFF; DNA: TGTGCCAGCTCCCGAGGACAGGATGAAAAACTGTTTTTT
J: TRBJ2-7; size: -; V: TRBV5-6; D: -; CDR3: CASSSGGITYEQYF; DNA: TGTGCCAGCAGCTCTGGGGGAATAACCTACGAGCAGTACTTC
J: TRBJ2-3; size: -; V: TRBV5-1; D: -; CDR3: CASSSVADTQYF; DNA: TGCGCCAGCAGCAGCGTCGCAGATACGCAGTATTTT
J: TRBJ2-7; size: -; V: TRBV11-1; D: -; CDR3: CASSLAVRSEQYF; DNA: TGTGCCAGCAGCTTAGCAGTCAGGAGCGAGCAGTACTTC
J: TRBJ2-7; size: -; V: TRBV7-2; D: -; CDR3: CASSLEGGAPYEQYF; DNA: TGTGCCAGCAGCTTAGAGGGCGGGGCGCCCTACGAGCAGTACTTC
J: TRBJ2-2; size: -; V: TRBV18; D: TRBD2; CDR3: CASSVTSGTNGELFF; DNA: TGTGCCAGCTCCGTGACTAGCGGGACTAACGGGGAGCTGTTTTTT
J: TRBJ2-1; size: -; V: TRBV11-2; D: TRBD2; CDR3: CASSPPLAPTEQFF; DNA: TGTGCCAGCAGCCCCCCACTAGCGCCGACGGAGCAGTTCTTC
J: TRBJ2-7; size: -; V: TRBV27; D: TRBD2; CDR3: CASSQGTSGREQYF; DNA: TGTGCCAGCAGTCAAGGGACTAGCGGGCGCGAGCAGTACTTC
J: TRBJ2-1; size: -; V: TRBV7-3; D: -; CDR3: CASSLMGVQNGANEQFF; DNA: TGTGCCAGCAGCTTAATGGGGGTTCAGAACGGAGCCAATGAGCAGTTCTTC
J: TRBJ2-7; size: -; V: TRBV5-8; D: -; CDR3: CANSRGDEQYF; DNA: TGTGCCAACAGCAGAGGGGACGAGCAGTACTTC
J: TRBJ1-2; size: few; V: TRBV29-1; D: -; CDR3: CSVGGPTNYGYTF; DNA: TGCAGCGTTGGGGGGCCAACTAACTATGGCTACACCTTC
J: TRBJ1-2; size: -; V: TRBV5-1; D: -; CDR3: CASSPRNGRYGYTF; DNA: TGCGCCAGCAGCCCGCGGAATGGGCGCTATGGCTACACCTTC
J: TRBJ1-4; size: few; V: TRBV6-1; D: -; CDR3: CASSGGIQNEKLFF; DNA: TGTGCCAGCAGTGGGGGGATCCAGAATGAAAAACTGTTTTTT
J: TRBJ2-7; size: few; V: TRBV10-3; D: -; CDR3: CAISGLQGVDEQYF; DNA: TGTGCCATCAGTGGACTACAGGGAGTCGACGAGCAGTACTTC
J: TRBJ1-3; size: -; V: TRBV25-1; D: -; CDR3: CASSDLGEEGFQNTIYF; DNA: TGTGCCAGCAGTGACCTTGGGGAGGAAGGCTTTCAAAACACCATATATTTT
J: TRBJ2-1; size: -; V: TRBV25-1; D: -; CDR3: CASRPFGGPSYNEQFF; DNA: TGTGCCAGCAGACCTTTTGGGGGGCCCTCCTACAATGAGCAGTTCTTC
J: TRBJ2-1; size: -; V: TRBV28; D: -; CDR3: CASSLQGLARNNEQFF; DNA: TGTGCCAGCAGTCTTCAAGGGCTAGCAAGAAACAATGAGCAGTTCTTC
J: TRBJ1-2; size: -; V: TRBV29-1; D: -; CDR3: CSPRRGGYGYTF; DNA: TGCAGCCCCCGGAGGGGGGGGTATGGCTACACCTTC
J: TRBJ2-1; size: -; V: TRBV5-4; D: TRBD1; CDR3: CASSLRGYEQFF; DNA: TGTGCCAGCAGCCTCAGGGGGTATGAGCAGTTCTTC
J: TRBJ1-6; size: few; V: TRBV27; D: -; CDR3: CASSLSSLLNSPLHF; DNA: TGTGCCAGCAGTTTGTCGTCACTTTTAAATTCACCCCTCCACTTT
J: TRBJ2-7; size: -; V: TRBV4-1; D: -; CDR3: CASSQAWSYEQYF; DNA: TGCGCCAGCAGCCAAGCGTGGTCCTACGAGCAGTACTTC
J: TRBJ2-1; size: few; V: TRBV9; D: -; CDR3: CASSPRLTHNEQFF; DNA: TGTGCCAGCAGCCCCAGACTGACTCACAATGAGCAGTTCTTC
J: TRBJ2-5; size: -; V: TRBV25-1; D: TRBD2; CDR3: CASSEEASGRGQETQYF; DNA: TGTGCCAGCAGTGAAGAGGCTAGCGGGAGGGGACAAGAGACCCAGTACTTC
J: TRBJ1-1; size: once; V: TRBV5-1; D: -; CDR3: CASSRTGSNTEAFF; DNA: TGCGCCAGCAGCCGGACGGGCAGTAACACTGAAGCTTTCTTT
J: TRBJ2-1; size: -; V: TRBV4-1; D: -; CDR3: CASSRWTWGFDEQFF; DNA: TGCGCCAGCAGCCGCTGGACGTGGGGGTTCGATGAGCAGTTCTTC